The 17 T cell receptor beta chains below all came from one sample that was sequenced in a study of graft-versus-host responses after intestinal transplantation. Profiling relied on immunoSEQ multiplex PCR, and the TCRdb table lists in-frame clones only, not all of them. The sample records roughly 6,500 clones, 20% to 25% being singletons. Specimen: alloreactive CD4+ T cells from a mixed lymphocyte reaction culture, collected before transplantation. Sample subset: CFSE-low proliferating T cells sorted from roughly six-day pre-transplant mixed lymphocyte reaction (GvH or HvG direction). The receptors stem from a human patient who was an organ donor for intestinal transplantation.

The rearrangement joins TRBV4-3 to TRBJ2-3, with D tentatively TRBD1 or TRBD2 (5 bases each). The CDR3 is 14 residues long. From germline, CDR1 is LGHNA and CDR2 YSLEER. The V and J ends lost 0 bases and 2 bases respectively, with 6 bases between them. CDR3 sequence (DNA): TGCGCCAGCAGCCAAGATGGGACCACAGATACGCAGTATTTT. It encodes CASSQDGTTDTQYF.

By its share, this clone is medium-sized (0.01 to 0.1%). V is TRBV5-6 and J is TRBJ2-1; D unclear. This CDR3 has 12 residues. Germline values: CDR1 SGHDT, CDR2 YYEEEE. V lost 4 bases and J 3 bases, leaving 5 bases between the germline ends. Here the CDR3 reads CASSRDYNEQFF. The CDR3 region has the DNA TGTGCCAGCAGCAGGGACTACAATGAGCAGTTCTTC.

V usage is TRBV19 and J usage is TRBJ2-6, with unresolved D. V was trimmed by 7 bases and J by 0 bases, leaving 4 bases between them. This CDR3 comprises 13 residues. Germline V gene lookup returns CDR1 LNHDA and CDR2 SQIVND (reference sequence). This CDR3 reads CASKNSGANVLTF. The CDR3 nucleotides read TGTGCCAGTAAGAACTCTGGGGCCAACGTCCTGACTTTC. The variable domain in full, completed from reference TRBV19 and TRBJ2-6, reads DGGITQSPKYLFRKEGQNVTLSCEQNLNHDAMYWYRQDPGQGLRLIYYSQIVNDFQKGDIAEGYSVSREKKESFPLTVTSAQKNPTAFYLCASKNSGANVLTFGAGSRLTVL.

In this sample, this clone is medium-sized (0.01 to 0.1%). The CDR3 DNA reads TGCGCCAGCAGCCAAGATAGGGGACACCCCATTTGGAACTATGGCTACACCTTC. It specifies CASSQDRGHPIWNYGYTF. This chain links TRBV4-3 with TRBJ1-2; D might be TRBD1 (6 bases). V was trimmed by 0 bases and J by 2 bases, leaving 19 bases between them. The length of the CDR3 is 18 residues. Germline CDR1 reads LGHNA; CDR2 reads YSLEER.

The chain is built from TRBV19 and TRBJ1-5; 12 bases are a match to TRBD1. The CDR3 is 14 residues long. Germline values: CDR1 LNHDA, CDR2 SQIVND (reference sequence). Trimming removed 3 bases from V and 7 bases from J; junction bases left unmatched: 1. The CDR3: CASSMGTGGQPQHF. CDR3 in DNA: TGTGCCAGTAGTATGGGGACAGGGGGCCAGCCCCAGCATTTT.

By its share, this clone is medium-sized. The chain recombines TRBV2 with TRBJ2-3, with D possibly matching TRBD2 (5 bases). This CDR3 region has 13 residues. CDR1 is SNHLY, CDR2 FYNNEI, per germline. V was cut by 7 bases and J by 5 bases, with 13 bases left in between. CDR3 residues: CASTSWELDTQYF. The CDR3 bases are TGTGCCAGCACATCGTGGGAGTTAGATACGCAGTATTTT.

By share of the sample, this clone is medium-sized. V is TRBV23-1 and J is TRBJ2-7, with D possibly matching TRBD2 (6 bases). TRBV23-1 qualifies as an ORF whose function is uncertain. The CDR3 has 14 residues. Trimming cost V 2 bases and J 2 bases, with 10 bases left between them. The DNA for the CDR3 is TGCGCCAGCAGTCAACCGGGGGAGGCCTACGAGCAGTACTTC. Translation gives CASSQPGEAYEQYF.

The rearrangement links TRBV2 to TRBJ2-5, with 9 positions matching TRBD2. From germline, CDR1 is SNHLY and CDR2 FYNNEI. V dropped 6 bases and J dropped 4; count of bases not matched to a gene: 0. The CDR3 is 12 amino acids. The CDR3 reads CASRLAGETQYF. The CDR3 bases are TGTGCCAGCAGACTAGCGGGAGAGACCCAGTACTTC. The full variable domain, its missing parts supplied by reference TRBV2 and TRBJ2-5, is EPEVTQTPSHQVTQMGQEVILRCVPISNHLYFYWYRQILGQKVEFLVSFYNNEISEKSEIFDDQFSVERPDGSNFTLKIRSTKLEDSAMYFCASRLAGETQYFGPGTRLLVL.

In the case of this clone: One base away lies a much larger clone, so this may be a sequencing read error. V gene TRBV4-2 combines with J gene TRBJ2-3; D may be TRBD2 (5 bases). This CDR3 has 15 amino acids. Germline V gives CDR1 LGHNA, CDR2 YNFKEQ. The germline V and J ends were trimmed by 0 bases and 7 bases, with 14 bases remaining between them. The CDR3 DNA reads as TGTGCCAGCAGCCAAGAACTAGTTGGTCCATATACGCAGTATTTT. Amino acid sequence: CASSQELVGPYTQYF.

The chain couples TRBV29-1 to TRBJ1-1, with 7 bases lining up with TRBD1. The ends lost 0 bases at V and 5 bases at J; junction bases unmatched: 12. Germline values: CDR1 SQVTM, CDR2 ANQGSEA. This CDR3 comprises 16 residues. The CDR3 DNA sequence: TGCAGCGTTGAAGAGCTGGCAGGGGGGCTGGGGACTGAAGCTTTCTTT. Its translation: CSVEELAGGLGTEAFF.

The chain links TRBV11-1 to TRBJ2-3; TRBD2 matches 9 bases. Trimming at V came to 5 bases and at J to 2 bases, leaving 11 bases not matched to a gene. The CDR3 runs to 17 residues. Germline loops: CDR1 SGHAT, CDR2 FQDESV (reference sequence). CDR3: CASSLVAGAMSTDTQYF. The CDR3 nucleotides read TGTGCCAGCAGCCTAGTAGCGGGAGCCATGTCCACAGATACGCAGTATTTT.

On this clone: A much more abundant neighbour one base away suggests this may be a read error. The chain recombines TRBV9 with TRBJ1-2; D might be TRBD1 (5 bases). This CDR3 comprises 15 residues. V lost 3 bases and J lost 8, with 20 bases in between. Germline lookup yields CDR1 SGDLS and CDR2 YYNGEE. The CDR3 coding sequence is TGTGCCAGCAGCGGATGGGGCCACAGAAGTGAGGGCTACACCTTC. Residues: CASSGWGHRSEGYTF.

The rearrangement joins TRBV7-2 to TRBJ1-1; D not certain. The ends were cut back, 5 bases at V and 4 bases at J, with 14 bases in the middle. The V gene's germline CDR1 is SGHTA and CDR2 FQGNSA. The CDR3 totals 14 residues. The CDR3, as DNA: TGTGCCAGCAGCGCCTCACCGGGAGTCACTGAAGCTTTCTTT. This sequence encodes CASSASPGVTEAFF.

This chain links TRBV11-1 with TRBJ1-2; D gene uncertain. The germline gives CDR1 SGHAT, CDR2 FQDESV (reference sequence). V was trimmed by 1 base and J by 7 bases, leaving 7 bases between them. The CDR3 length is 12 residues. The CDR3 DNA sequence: TGTGCCAGCAGCTTAGAATTAGGTGGCTACACCTTC. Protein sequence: CASSLELGGYTF.

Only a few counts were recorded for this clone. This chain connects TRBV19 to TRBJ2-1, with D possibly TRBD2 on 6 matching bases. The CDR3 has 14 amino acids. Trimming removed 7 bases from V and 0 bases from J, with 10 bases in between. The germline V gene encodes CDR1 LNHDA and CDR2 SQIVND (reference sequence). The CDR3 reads CASKGGVSYNEQFF. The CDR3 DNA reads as TGTGCCAGTAAGGGAGGCGTCTCCTACAATGAGCAGTTCTTC.

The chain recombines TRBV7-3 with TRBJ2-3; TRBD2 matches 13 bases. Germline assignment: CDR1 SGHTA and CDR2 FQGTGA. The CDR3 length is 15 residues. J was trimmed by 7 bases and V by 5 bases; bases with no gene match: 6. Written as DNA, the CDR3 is TGTGCCAGCAGCCCAGGACTAGCGGGGGCCTATACGCAGTATTTT. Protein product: CASSPGLAGAYTQYF.

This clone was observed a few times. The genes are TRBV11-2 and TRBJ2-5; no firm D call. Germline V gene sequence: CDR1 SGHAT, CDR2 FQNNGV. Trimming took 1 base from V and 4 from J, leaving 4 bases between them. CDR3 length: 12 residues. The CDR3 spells CASSLGLETQYF. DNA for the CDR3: TGTGCCAGCAGCTTAGGGTTAGAGACCCAGTACTTC.